Presented here are 30 T cell receptor beta chains from one specimen sequenced in a study of OX40 agonist ivuxolimab in advanced cancers. Method: immunoSEQ multiplex PCR; TCRdb's copy keeps in-frame clones and lacks some. Among some 60,000 clones, over 75% were seen once, and the ten largest hold roughly 2%. The sample consisted of CD4+ or CD8+ T cells sorted from blood, taken in a trial of the OX40 agonist ivuxolimab. The source is an adult with an advanced solid tumor such as melanoma, head and neck, liver or kidney cancer.

The chain is built from TRBV10-3 and TRBJ2-2, with 12 positions matching TRBD1. The ends lost 8 bases at V and 6 bases at J; junction bases unmatched: 7. Germline V gene lookup returns CDR1 ENHRY and CDR2 SYGVKD. The CDR3 loop spans 15 amino acids. The CDR3 DNA sequence: TGTGCCATCTCTGGGGACAGGGGGCGATCCGGGGAGCTGTTTTTT. Its protein product is CAISGDRGRSGELFF.

This clone was observed a few times. The rearrangement joins TRBV20-1 to TRBJ2-5; no firm D call. Germline CDR1 is DFQATT and CDR2 is SNEGSKA (reference sequence). This CDR3 is built from 11 residues. The CDR3 region is CSAENQETQYF. CDR3 coding DNA: TGCAGCGCAGAGAACCAAGAGACCCAGTACTTC.

V is TRBV6-1 and J is TRBJ2-7; D is possibly TRBD1 or TRBD2 (5 bases each). This CDR3 is built from 14 residues. Trimming stripped 8 bases from V and 5 bases from J, with 19 bases between. CDR1 is MNHNS, CDR2 SASEGT, per germline. CDR3 loop: CASGLWGIRDEQYF. Here the CDR3 DNA reads TGTGCCAGCGGGCTTTGGGGGATTCGGGACGAGCAGTACTTC.

The chain employs TRBV5-1 and TRBJ1-1; possible D gene TRBD1, 6 bases. Looked up from germline, CDR1 is SGHRS and CDR2 is YFSETQ. The germline V and J ends were trimmed by 4 bases and 3 bases, with 16 bases remaining between them. The CDR3 has 15 amino acids. The CDR3 nucleotides read TGCGCCAGCAGCCCTGGGGGGGCGGTGGACACTGAAGCTTTCTTT. It yields the protein CASSPGGAVDTEAFF. The full variable domain, rest sourced from reference TRBV5-1 and TRBJ1-1, is KAGVTQTPRYLIKTRGQQVTLSCSPISGHRSVSWYQQTPGQGLQFLFEYFSETQRNKGNFPGRFSGRQFSNSRSEMNVSTLELGDSALYLCASSPGGAVDTEAFFGQGTRLTVV.

The chain employs TRBV30 and TRBJ2-1, with D uncertain. Germline-derived CDR1 and CDR2 are GTSNPN and SVGIG (reference sequence). The CDR3 sequence is 14 residues long. The V end lost 3 bases, the J end lost 1 base, and 10 bases lay between the germline ends. The CDR3 coding sequence is TGTGCCTGGAGGCAAGGTCGGTCCTACAATGAGCAGTTCTTC. Protein product: CAWRQGRSYNEQFF.

The CDR3 spells CASSGIDVSEQFF. The CDR3 bases are TGTGCCAGCAGCGGGATCGACGTGAGTGAGCAGTTCTTC. The chain uses TRBV6-1 and TRBJ2-1, with D maybe TRBD2 (5 bases). Per the germline V gene, CDR1 is MNHNS and CDR2 is SASEGT. Trimming left V 6 bases short and J 9 bases short, with 15 bases between. The CDR3 spans 13 residues.

The genes are TRBV6-1 and TRBJ1-2; D is unresolved. V dropped 5 bases and J dropped 2 bases, with 15 bases sitting between them. The CDR3 is made up of 15 amino acids. Germline V gene lookup returns CDR1 MNHNS and CDR2 SASEGT. CDR3: CASSLRGVRNYGYTF. CDR3 DNA: TGTGCCAGCAGTCTCCGCGGGGTTAGAAACTATGGCTACACCTTC.

This rearrangement joins TRBV2 to TRBJ2-3; D is tentatively TRBD1 or TRBD2 (5 bases each). V lost 8 bases and J 1 base, leaving 13 bases between the germline ends. The CDR3 covers 14 residues. Germline V CDR1 and CDR2: SNHLY, FYNNEI. The CDR3 region is CASRGWDGTDTQYF. In nucleotides, the CDR3 is TGTGCCAGCCGTGGTTGGGACGGCACAGATACGCAGTATTTT.

J is TRBJ2-3 and V is TRBV9; 8 nucleotides match TRBD2. Trimming at V came to 7 bases and at J to 4 bases, leaving 11 bases not matched to a gene. Germline CDR1 is SGDLS and CDR2 is YYNGEE. This CDR3 has 15 amino acids. CDR3 residues: CASGVSGEPADTQYF. Written as DNA, the CDR3 is TGTGCCAGCGGGGTTAGCGGGGAACCGGCAGATACGCAGTATTTT.

This clone was observed a few times. The V gene is TRBV27, the J gene TRBJ2-1; 8 bases are a match to TRBD2. Germline V lookup: CDR1 MNHEY, CDR2 SMNVEV (reference sequence). This CDR3 region has 14 residues. Germline trimming cut 4 bases from V and 3 bases from J; bases unmatched to any gene: 2. CDR3 sequence (DNA): TGTGCCAGCAGTTCGGCGGGGGGCTACAATGAGCAGTTCTTC. Protein: CASSSAGGYNEQFF.

The chain joins TRBV5-8 to TRBJ2-5, with D possibly matching TRBD2 (5 bases). The length of the CDR3 is 15 residues. Germline loops: CDR1 SGHTS, CDR2 YDEGEE. Trimming cost V 0 bases and J 5 bases, with 14 bases left between them. The CDR3, as DNA: TGTGCCAGCAGCTTGGGGGCGGGCGTCTTTGAGACCCAGTACTTC. Amino acids: CASSLGAGVFETQYF.

Sample share makes this clone medium-sized (0.01 to 0.1%). The V and J genes are TRBV7-2 and TRBJ2-2, with 8 bases matching TRBD2. J gave up 15 bases and V 4 bases, and 13 bases lay outside the gene matches. Germline CDR1 is SGHTA and CDR2 is FQGNSA. There are 14 residues in the CDR3. CDR3 in DNA: TGTGCCAGCAGCTCAGCCCTAAGCGGGGGACCCTTGTTTTTT. Translation gives CASSSALSGGPLFF.

Only one count was recorded for this clone. The V and J genes are TRBV5-1 and TRBJ2-2; weak D call: TRBD2 (8 bases). The germline V gene encodes CDR1 SGHRS and CDR2 YFSETQ. This CDR3 is built from 15 residues. V was clipped by 7 bases and J by 7 bases, with 20 bases between them. CDR3 coding DNA: TGCGCCAGCTCACGGGAGGGGGCGCGGAACGGGGAGCTGTTTTTT. This encodes CASSREGARNGELFF.

The chain combines TRBV6-1 with TRBJ1-1, with 8 bases aligning to TRBD1. J lost 0 bases, V lost 4 bases, and 7 bases had no gene match. Germline assignment: CDR1 MNHNS and CDR2 SASEGT. The CDR3 has 16 amino acids. The CDR3 reads CASSGIRGPMNTEAFF. The CDR3 coding sequence is TGTGCCAGCAGTGGAATCAGGGGGCCCATGAACACTGAAGCTTTCTTT.

The chain is built from TRBV10-3 and TRBJ2-7, with no clear D. V was trimmed by 10 bases and J by 6 bases, leaving 16 bases between them. CDR3 length: 12 amino acids. Germline CDR1 reads ENHRY; CDR2 reads SYGVKD. Here the CDR3 reads CASKPPAGEQYF. The CDR3 DNA follows: TGTGCCAGCAAGCCCCCAGCTGGCGAGCAGTACTTC.

The chain couples TRBV2 to TRBJ2-7; possibly TRBD2 for D (5 bases). Germline V gives CDR1 SNHLY, CDR2 FYNNEI. The CDR3 loop spans 14 amino acids. The V gene lost 1 base and the J gene lost 0 bases, with 7 bases spanning the gap. As DNA, the CDR3 is TGTGCCAGCAGTGAAGATAGCGCCTCCTACGAGCAGTACTTC. Translating gives CASSEDSASYEQYF.

The chain employs TRBV29-1 and TRBJ1-5, with D perhaps matching TRBD1 (5 bases). V lost 4 bases to trimming and J lost 11 bases, with 15 bases between them. This CDR3 region has 12 residues. The germline gives CDR1 SQVTM, CDR2 ANQGSEA. CDR3: CSVAESAGSQHF. In nucleotides, the CDR3 is TGCAGCGTTGCCGAAAGCGCAGGGTCCCAGCATTTT.

The CDR3 spells CASSLGLAGGLGDTQYF. For the CDR3, the DNA is TGTGCCAGCAGCTTGGGACTAGCGGGAGGGTTAGGAGATACGCAGTATTTT. The rearrangement uses TRBV7-9 and TRBJ2-3, with 16 bases that match TRBD2. The CDR3 extends over 17 amino acids. V gave up 3 bases and J gave up 5 bases; unmatched junction bases: 5. Germline V gene lookup returns CDR1 SEHNR and CDR2 FQNEAQ (reference sequence).

The chain is built from TRBV5-5 and TRBJ2-2, with a weak D call TRBD1 (5 bases). V was clipped by 0 bases and J by 5 bases, with 17 bases between them. Germline CDR1 SGHKS, CDR2 YYEKEE (reference sequence). The CDR3 spans 17 residues. DNA for the CDR3: TGTGCCAGCAGCTTGGCCAAGGACATAAGGGGAACCGGGGAGCTGTTTTTT. Protein product: CASSLAKDIRGTGELFF.

V and J are TRBV4-2 and TRBJ2-5, with D perhaps matching TRBD2 (6 bases). This CDR3 has 17 amino acids. V lost 1 base and J lost 1, with 16 bases in between. Per germline, CDR1 LGHNA and CDR2 YNFKEQ. The CDR3 sequence: CASSQGNSGRAQETQYF. The CDR3, as DNA: TGTGCCAGCAGCCAAGGAAATAGCGGAAGAGCCCAAGAGACCCAGTACTTC.

J is TRBJ2-2 and V is TRBV27; perhaps TRBD2 as D (5 bases). V was clipped by 2 bases and J by 4 bases, with 14 bases between them. Germline V lookup: CDR1 MNHEY, CDR2 SMNVEV (reference sequence). The CDR3 is 16 amino acids. The CDR3 coding sequence is TGTGCCAGCAGTTTACTTTCATTTCGGGGCACCGGGGAGCTGTTTTTT. It codes for CASSLLSFRGTGELFF.

The CDR3 loop is CASSLAWGRREKLFF. The CDR3, as DNA: TGTGCCAGCAGCTTAGCGTGGGGGCGAAGGGAAAAACTGTTTTTT. J is TRBJ1-4 and V is TRBV7-2; weak D call: TRBD1 (6 bases). V shed 0 bases and J shed 8 bases, with 13 bases lying between them. Germline assignment: CDR1 SGHTA and CDR2 FQGNSA. The CDR3 runs 15 residues.

The gene calls are TRBV7-3 and TRBJ2-1; the D is unclear. CDR3 size: 14 residues. Between the trimmed V and J ends, which lost 5 bases and 1 base, there was a span of 9 bases. Germline V gene sequence: CDR1 SGHTA, CDR2 FQGTGA. CDR3 sequence: CASSPSTSYNEQFF. The DNA for the CDR3 is TGTGCCAGCAGCCCCTCCACATCCTACAATGAGCAGTTCTTC.

This clone was seen once. The gene calls are TRBV14 and TRBJ2-3; no clear D gene. The CDR3 is made up of 14 amino acids. Trimming pared 5 bases from V and 4 bases from J, leaving 13 bases between. CDR1 SGHDN and CDR2 FVKESK come from the germline V gene. CDR3 residues: CASSSQPAADTQYF. The CDR3 DNA reads as TGTGCCAGCAGCTCCCAGCCGGCGGCAGATACGCAGTATTTT. Drawing the rest from reference TRBV14 and TRBJ2-3, the complete variable domain is EAGVTQFPSHSVIEKGQTVTLRCDPISGHDNLYWYRRVMGKEIKFLLHFVKESKQDESGMPNNRFLAERTGGTYSTLKVQPAELEDSGVYFCASSSQPAADTQYFGPGTRLTVL.

V usage is TRBV2 and J usage is TRBJ2-1; 15 bases line up with TRBD2. The ends lost 2 bases at V and 3 bases at J; junction bases unmatched: 11. Germline-derived CDR1 and CDR2 are SNHLY and FYNNEI. CDR3 length equals 20 residues. This chain's CDR3 is CASSEKPGTSGGLIYNEQFF. CDR3 bases: TGTGCCAGCAGTGAAAAGCCTGGGACTAGCGGGGGGCTAATCTACAATGAGCAGTTCTTC.

The chain combines TRBV7-2 with TRBJ2-5; TRBD1 matches 8 bases. Unmatched junction bases numbered 4, after V lost 6 bases and J lost 1 base. In germline, CDR1 is SGHTA, CDR2 FQGNSA. The CDR3 is 14 residues long. CDR3 bases: TGTGCCAGCAGTAATACAGGGGGCCAAGAGACCCAGTACTTC. This codes for CASSNTGGQETQYF.

The genes are TRBV10-2 and TRBJ2-6; D is undetermined. V shed 7 bases and J shed 0 bases, with 4 bases lying between them. Per germline, CDR1 WSHSY and CDR2 SAAADI. The CDR3 is 13 amino acids. The CDR3 DNA follows: TGCGCCAGCACCTTCTCTGGGGCCAACGTCCTGACTTTC. Translating gives CASTFSGANVLTF.

The CDR3 nucleotides read TGTGCCAGCAGTCCCGGGCCCTCAATCCAGACCCAGTACTTC. The encoded protein is CASSPGPSIQTQYF. The rearrangement joins TRBV6-6 to TRBJ2-5, with unresolved D. Trimming cost V 5 bases and J 6 bases, with 16 bases left between them. This CDR3 spans 14 amino acids. Germline V gene lookup returns CDR1 MNHNY and CDR2 SVGAGI (reference sequence).

In this sample, this clone turned up a few times. The chain couples TRBV7-9 to TRBJ2-3; 11 bases fit TRBD2. J lost 6 bases, V lost 3 bases, and 2 bases had no gene match. Germline V lookup: CDR1 SEHNR, CDR2 FQNEAQ (reference sequence). The CDR3 covers 14 residues. CDR3 sequence (DNA): TGTGCCAGCAGCTTGGGACTAGCGGTTGATACGCAGTATTTT. Translated, it gives CASSLGLAVDTQYF.

This clone was found once. This chain links TRBV5-1 with TRBJ2-2, with 7 bases lining up with TRBD1. V shed 4 bases and J 4 bases; nucleotides not matched to a gene: 4. The CDR3 runs 14 residues. Germline V gene data show CDR1 as SGHRS and CDR2 as YFSETQ. CDR3 sequence: CASSPDRSTGELFF. DNA of the CDR3: TGCGCCAGCAGCCCGGACAGGTCCACCGGGGAGCTGTTTTTT.